The 18 T cell receptor beta chains below all came from one sample that was sequenced in a study of T cell responses to AZD1222 COVID-19 vaccine (dated by TCRdb to the early 2020s). The sample's time point label is to be understood as: baseline before first vaccination. The method behind the library was the immunoSEQ multiplex PCR assay. TCRdb's version of the immuneACCESS table is confined to in-frame rearrangements and falls short of the full clone set. An unresolved V gene accounts for under half of the shortfall where checked; the remainder is of unknown origin. Within this sample are approximately 130,000 clones, with roughly nine tenths of them counted one time only. Together, the top ten hold 1.5% to 2% of the sample. The sample was peripheral blood, taken on day 0 of AZD1222 vaccination. These receptors came from an adult in good health.

The chain carries TRBV11-3 and TRBJ1-1; D unclear. Trimming took 1 base from V and 4 from J, leaving 10 bases between them. CDR3 size: 14 residues. Germline V gene data show CDR1 as SGHNT and CDR2 as YENEEA. The CDR3 region is CASSLGVKTTEAFF. In DNA form, the CDR3 reads TGTGCCAGCAGCTTAGGAGTAAAGACCACTGAAGCTTTCTTT. Together with reference TRBV11-3 and TRBJ1-1, the CDR3 gives the full variable domain: EAGVVQSPRYKIIEKKQPVAFWCNPISGHNTLYWYLQNLGQGPELLIRYENEEAVDDSQLPKDRFSAERLKGVDSTLKIQPAELGDSAVYLCASSLGVKTTEAFFGQGTRLTVV.

This rearrangement joins TRBV24-1 to TRBJ1-1; D uncertain. The CDR3 length is 14 residues. CDR1 KGHDR and CDR2 SFDVKD come from the germline V gene. With 4 bases removed from V and 6 bases from J, the gap between germline ends came to 14 bases. Here the CDR3 DNA reads TGTGCCACCAGTGACACACCCCCGGGCGCTGAAGCTTTCTTT. Protein: CATSDTPPGAEAFF.

This CDR3 reads CASSFRDILGMNGYTF. DNA of the CDR3: TGTGCCAGCAGCTTCAGAGACATTTTGGGGATGAATGGCTACACCTTC. The J gene is TRBJ1-2, the V gene TRBV5-4; unclear D gene. V shed 2 bases and J shed 6 bases, with 20 bases lying between them. The V gene's germline CDR1 is SGHNT and CDR2 YYREEE (reference sequence). This CDR3 has 16 residues. The full variable domain, completed using reference TRBV5-4 and TRBJ1-2, is ETGVTQSPTHLIKTRGQQVTLRCSSQSGHNTVSWYQQALGQGPQFIFQYYREEENGRGNFPPRFSGLQFPNYSSELNVNALELDDSALYLCASSFRDILGMNGYTFGSGTRLTVV.

The chain recombines TRBV30 with TRBJ2-1, with TRBD2 identical over 14 bases. The V gene's germline CDR1 is GTSNPN and CDR2 SVGIG (reference sequence). There are 20 residues in the CDR3. Losses at the gene ends were 0 bases for V and 1 base for J; bases not matched to a gene: 11. CDR3 nucleotides: TGTGCCTGGAGTGTAAAGGTACGACTAGCGGGAGGGAGGTCCTACAATGAGCAGTTCTTC. Translation gives CAWSVKVRLAGGRSYNEQFF.

This clone was observed a few times. CDR3 bases: TGTGCCAGTAGTATCCTCGGGACCACGGCGTACGAGCAGTACTTC. Amino acid sequence: CASSILGTTAYEQYF. V usage is TRBV19 and J usage is TRBJ2-7; D may match TRBD1 or TRBD2 (5 bases each). Germline CDR1 LNHDA, CDR2 SQIVND (reference sequence). This CDR3 spans 15 amino acids. The V end was cut by 3 bases, the J end by 4 bases, with 16 bases between.

V gene TRBV6-6 combines with J gene TRBJ2-7, with D tentatively TRBD2 (7 bases). V lost 5 bases to trimming and J lost 3 bases, with 23 bases between them. Per the germline V gene, CDR1 is MNHNY and CDR2 is SVGAGI (reference sequence). The CDR3 covers 17 residues. The CDR3 loop reads CASSHRLGGGLDYEQYF. In DNA form, the CDR3 reads TGTGCCAGCAGTCATCGACTGGGGGGGGGCCTCGACTACGAGCAGTACTTC.

The chain employs TRBV4-1 and TRBJ1-2, with D uncertain. The CDR3 runs to 15 residues. Between the trimmed V and J ends, which lost 0 bases and 2 bases, there was a span of 10 bases. Germline CDR1 and CDR2: MGHRA and YSYEKL. CDR3 DNA: TGCGCCAGCAGCCAAGAGGCAGGCAGAAACTATGGCTACACCTTC. Translation: CASSQEAGRNYGYTF.

The chain combines TRBV7-9 with TRBJ1-2, with unresolved D. V lost 8 bases and J lost 4, with 20 bases in between. Germline V gene data show CDR1 as SEHNR and CDR2 as FQNEAQ (reference sequence). CDR3 length: 15 residues. CDR3 amino acids: CASVLFSQASYGYTF. CDR3 sequence (DNA): TGTGCCAGCGTACTCTTTTCGCAGGCTAGCTATGGCTACACCTTC.

This rearrangement joins TRBV7-2 to TRBJ1-1; D is undetermined. Trimming cost V 0 bases and J 6 bases, with 11 bases left between them. Looked up from germline, CDR1 is SGHTA and CDR2 is FQGNSA. There are 14 residues in the CDR3. CDR3 nucleotide sequence: TGTGCCAGCAGCTTAGCCGAGGGTTTCGCTGAAGCTTTCTTT. Translating it yields CASSLAEGFAEAFF.

This clone was observed a handful of times. The chain joins TRBV9 to TRBJ2-7; D may be TRBD2 (6 bases). Germline lookup yields CDR1 SGDLS and CDR2 YYNGEE. The ends were cut back, 4 bases at V and 7 bases at J, with 9 bases in the middle. This CDR3 is built from 11 residues. This CDR3 reads CASSPGVEQYF. The CDR3 bases are TGTGCCAGCAGCCCGGGAGTGGAGCAGTACTTC.

The rearrangement uses TRBV7-8 and TRBJ2-7, with D perhaps being TRBD1 or TRBD2 (5 bases each). CDR3 length equals 13 residues. Looked up from germline, CDR1 is SGHVS and CDR2 is FQNEAQ. Trimming shortened V by 3 bases and J by 5 bases, and 11 bases separated the two germline ends. CDR3 nucleotides: TGTGCCAGCAGCTTGTCCCGGGACCACGAGCAGTACTTC. Its translation: CASSLSRDHEQYF.

V and J are TRBV9 and TRBJ2-3; 8 nucleotides match TRBD2. The CDR3 loop spans 16 amino acids. J gave up 6 bases and V 0 bases, and 9 bases lay outside the gene matches. The germline V gene encodes CDR1 SGDLS and CDR2 YYNGEE. CDR3 coding DNA: TGTGCCAGCAGCGTAGAACCGGGAGGGCGGGTGGATACGCAGTATTTT. Its translation: CASSVEPGGRVDTQYF. Drawing the rest from reference TRBV9 and TRBJ2-3, the complete variable domain is DSGVTQTPKHLITATGQRVTLRCSPRSGDLSVYWYQQSLDQGLQFLIQYYNGEERAKGNILERFSAQQFPDLHSELNLSSLELGDSALYFCASSVEPGGRVDTQYFGPGTRLTVL.

The V and J genes are TRBV18 and TRBJ1-1; possible D gene TRBD1, 5 bases. This CDR3 region has 16 residues. In germline, CDR1 is KGHSH, CDR2 LQKENI. V was trimmed by 2 bases and J by 1 base, leaving 14 bases between them. The CDR3 region has the DNA TGTGCCAGCTCACCAGATTGGGGAGGACAGAACACTGAAGCTTTCTTT. Translation gives CASSPDWGGQNTEAFF. The entire variable domain, with the rest obtained from reference TRBV18 and TRBJ1-1, is as follows: NAGVMQNPRHLVRRRGQEARLRCSPMKGHSHVYWYRQLPEEGLKFMVYLQKENIIDESGMPKERFSAEFPKEGPSILRIQQVVRGDSAAYFCASSPDWGGQNTEAFFGQGTRLTVV.

This chain connects TRBV19 to TRBJ2-1; TRBD2 matches 11 bases. The CDR3 is made up of 18 amino acids. CDR1 is LNHDA and CDR2 is SQIVND in the germline V gene (reference sequence). With 4 bases clipped from V and 0 bases from J, the junction kept 8 bases outside the gene matches. The CDR3 sequence is CASSRGTSGLSSYNEQFF. CDR3 sequence (DNA): TGTGCCAGTAGTAGGGGGACTAGCGGCCTAAGCTCCTACAATGAGCAGTTCTTC.

The V gene is TRBV4-3, the J gene TRBJ1-2; D possibly corresponds to TRBD1 (6 bases). The length of the CDR3 is 15 residues. Trimming pared 0 bases from V and 12 bases from J, leaving 20 bases between. Germline CDR1 LGHNA, CDR2 YSLEER. The CDR3 region has the DNA TGCGCCAGCAGCCAAGAGGATGGGGGCGCCCGGGGGAACACCTTC. It specifies CASSQEDGGARGNTF.

The chain uses TRBV5-5 and TRBJ2-5; 7 positions agree with TRBD2. This CDR3 contains 16 residues. CDR1 and CDR2 from the germline V gene are SGHKS and YYEKEE (reference sequence). V dropped 0 bases and J dropped 5; count of bases not matched to a gene: 10. CDR3 nucleotides: TGTGCCAGCAGCTTGGCCGCAGGGAGGGGTCGGGAGACCCAGTACTTC. Translating gives CASSLAAGRGRETQYF.

This rearrangement joins TRBV9 to TRBJ2-5, with 8 bases fitting TRBD2. The germline CDR1 and CDR2 sequences are SGDLS and YYNGEE. With 7 bases clipped from V and 7 bases from J, the junction kept 15 bases outside the gene matches. CDR3 length: 15 amino acids. This CDR3 is CASANSGATLGTQYF. The CDR3 coding sequence is TGTGCCAGCGCAAATAGCGGGGCCACGTTGGGGACCCAGTACTTC.

This chain uses TRBV7-3 with TRBJ1-1; the D gene is possibly TRBD1 (5 bases). V was shortened by 5 bases and J by 0 bases, with 19 bases between the two germline ends. Germline V gives CDR1 SGHTA, CDR2 FQGTGA. The CDR3 contains 17 residues. The CDR3 DNA reads TGTGCCAGCAGCCCTGACAGCCTACGAAGGATGAACACTGAAGCTTTCTTT. Amino acid sequence: CASSPDSLRRMNTEAFF.